The 21 T cell receptor beta chains in this list originate from one sample, sequenced in a study of Tregs in tolerant kidney transplant recipients. Sequencing used immunoSEQ multiplex PCR; TCRdb keeps in-frame clones, though not all of them. The sample lists about 77,000 clones, less than 98% seen once, with about 0.5% in the top ten. The starting material was CD4+ T cells from blood, obtained before the transplant. These receptors originate from a human donor who received a combined kidney and bone marrow transplant.

The rearrangement links TRBV6-5 to TRBJ2-3; TRBD1 is a possible D gene (5 bases). Germline V gene sequence: CDR1 MNHEY, CDR2 SVGAGI. Between the trimmed V and J ends, which lost 3 bases and 2 bases, there was a span of 15 bases. The CDR3 totals 16 residues. The CDR3 sequence: CASSYRGIGNTDTQYF. CDR3 nucleotides: TGTGCCAGCAGTTATAGGGGCATTGGGAACACAGATACGCAGTATTTT.

The V and J genes are TRBV28 and TRBJ1-1, with D possibly being TRBD1 (5 bases). The V and J ends lost 2 bases and 11 bases respectively, with 15 bases between them. This CDR3 is 13 amino acids long. The V gene's germline CDR1 is MDHEN and CDR2 SYDVKM. The CDR3 sequence is CASSLRGPTGAFF. The CDR3 DNA sequence: TGTGCCAGCAGTTTAAGGGGCCCAACGGGCGCTTTCTTT.

The gene calls are TRBV18 and TRBJ2-5; maybe TRBD1 (6 bases). The CDR3 has 14 amino acids. Deletions cut 3 bases from V and 3 bases from J, with 11 bases between. The germline V gene has CDR1 KGHSH and CDR2 LQKENI. Here the CDR3 reads CASSPSGAEETQYF. The DNA of the CDR3 is TGTGCCAGCTCACCGTCAGGGGCCGAAGAGACCCAGTACTTC.

The chain recombines TRBV19 with TRBJ1-4; TRBD1 matches at 8 bases. This CDR3 is 14 amino acids long. With 3 bases clipped from V and 8 bases from J, the junction kept 5 bases outside the gene matches. Germline values: CDR1 LNHDA, CDR2 SQIVND (reference sequence). The CDR3 here is CASSMDRDREKLFF. DNA of the CDR3: TGTGCCAGTAGTATGGACAGGGACCGGGAAAAACTGTTTTTT.

The V call is TRBV7-2, the J call TRBJ2-1; 7 bases map to TRBD2. The CDR3 is 15 amino acids. Germline V gene sequence: CDR1 SGHTA, CDR2 FQGNSA. V shed 7 bases, J shed 0 bases, and the junction held 6 bases outside the gene matches. CDR3 loop: CASTPREGSYNEQFF. The CDR3 DNA follows: TGTGCCAGCACCCCGAGGGAGGGCTCCTACAATGAGCAGTTCTTC.

The V and J genes are TRBV4-2 and TRBJ1-3; TRBD1 is a possible D gene (6 bases). Germline V lookup: CDR1 LGHNA, CDR2 YNFKEQ. This CDR3 has 15 residues. V lost 1 base to trimming and J lost 4 bases, with 11 bases between them. The CDR3 sequence is CASSQVQGTGNTIYF. CDR3 sequence (DNA): TGTGCCAGCAGCCAAGTTCAGGGGACGGGAAACACCATATATTTT.

This sequence joins TRBV27 and TRBJ2-2; TRBD2 is a possible D gene (6 bases). CDR3 length equals 15 residues. Per the germline V gene, CDR1 is MNHEY and CDR2 is SMNVEV (reference sequence). The V and J ends lost 3 bases and 2 bases respectively, with 10 bases between them. CDR3 protein: CASSFGRGNTGELFF. As DNA, the CDR3 is TGTGCCAGCAGTTTCGGGCGGGGCAACACCGGGGAGCTGTTTTTT.

V gene TRBV19 combines with J gene TRBJ1-4, with D unresolved. With 6 bases removed from V and 8 bases from J, the gap between germline ends came to 10 bases. This CDR3 has 12 amino acids. Germline V gene data show CDR1 as LNHDA and CDR2 as SQIVND (reference sequence). CDR3 bases: TGTGCCAGTAGGGGCAGCTGGGAAAAACTGTTTTTT. Encoded protein: CASRGSWEKLFF.

This sequence joins TRBV25-1 and TRBJ1-2; tentatively, D is TRBD1 (6 bases). Looked up from germline, CDR1 is MGHDK and CDR2 is SYGVNS. The CDR3 length is 14 residues. Trimming took off 4 bases at V and 4 bases at J, with 13 bases between the two ends. For the CDR3, the DNA is TGTGCCAGCAGTGCCCAGGACAGAGTCTATGGCTACACCTTC. As protein: CASSAQDRVYGYTF.

The CDR3 DNA reads as TGTGCCAGCAGTACTCAAGGACAGTCCAACACTGAAGCTTTCTTT. Translation gives CASSTQGQSNTEAFF. The J gene is TRBJ1-1, the V gene TRBV2; possibly TRBD1 for D (6 bases). V was trimmed by 5 bases and J by 2 bases, leaving 15 bases between them. The CDR3 length is 15 residues. CDR1 and CDR2 from the germline V gene are SNHLY and FYNNEI.

Only one count was recorded for this clone. The rearrangement links TRBV4-2 to TRBJ1-5; 7 nucleotides agree with TRBD1. Trimming removed 1 base from V and 7 bases from J; junction bases left unmatched: 4. The germline V gene has CDR1 LGHNA and CDR2 YNFKEQ. This CDR3 region has 14 residues. CDR3 DNA: TGTGCCAGCAGCCAAGGAGACAGGGACCAGCCCCAGCATTTT. Its protein is CASSQGDRDQPQHF.

The chain uses TRBV27 and TRBJ2-3; 9 bases fit TRBD1. CDR3 length: 14 amino acids. The J segment lost 3 bases and the V segment lost 6 bases, leaving 4 bases of the junction unmatched. From germline, CDR1 is MNHEY and CDR2 SMNVEV (reference sequence). The CDR3 sequence: CASRRDRVTDTQYF. CDR3 coding DNA: TGTGCCAGCAGAAGGGACAGGGTTACAGATACGCAGTATTTT.

The rearrangement links TRBV2 to TRBJ2-5, with D possibly TRBD2 on 5 matching bases. The CDR3 spans 12 residues. CDR1 is SNHLY and CDR2 is FYNNEI in the germline V gene. V was trimmed by 7 bases and J by 5 bases, leaving 11 bases between them. The DNA of the CDR3 is TGTGCCAGCACTACTAGTGGTGAGACCCAGTACTTC. Translating gives CASTTSGETQYF.

The chain carries TRBV7-2 and TRBJ2-5, with D possibly TRBD2 on 6 matching bases. V was pared by 5 bases and J by 4 bases, with 23 bases between. Germline V CDR1 and CDR2: SGHTA, FQGNSA. This CDR3 region has 17 residues. This chain's CDR3 is CASSQSLILAAGETQYF. In DNA, the CDR3 is TGTGCCAGCAGCCAAAGCCTTATACTAGCCGCGGGAGAGACCCAGTACTTC.

V is TRBV7-3 and J is TRBJ1-1, with a weak D call TRBD1 (6 bases). Trimming took 5 bases from V and 4 from J, leaving 14 bases between them. The CDR3 has 14 residues. The germline V gene has CDR1 SGHTA and CDR2 FQGTGA. The CDR3 sequence: CASSQGTRGTEAFF. CDR3 bases: TGTGCCAGCAGCCAAGGGACAAGGGGCACTGAAGCTTTCTTT. The full variable domain, its missing parts supplied by reference TRBV7-3 and TRBJ1-1, is GAGVSQTPSNKVTEKGKYVELRCDPISGHTALYWYRQSLGQGPEFLIYFQGTGAADDSGLPNDRFFAVRPEGSVSTLKIQRTERGDSAVYLCASSQGTRGTEAFFGQGTRLTVV.

The chain has TRBV4-1 and TRBJ1-1; 7 bases match TRBD1. Germline CDR1 is MGHRA and CDR2 is YSYEKL. The CDR3 runs 14 residues. V shed 5 bases, J shed 4 bases, and the junction held 7 bases outside the gene matches. The DNA for the CDR3 is TGCGCCAGCAGCAAGGGACAGAGAATCACTGAAGCTTTCTTT. Protein: CASSKGQRITEAFF.

The chain carries TRBV5-1 and TRBJ2-7, with TRBD1 as a possible D gene (5 bases). Germline V CDR1 and CDR2: SGHRS, YFSETQ. V lost 2 bases to trimming and J lost 3 bases, with 9 bases between them. This CDR3 region has 13 residues. CDR3 sequence: CASSLGQDYEQYF. The CDR3 nucleotides are TGCGCCAGCAGCTTAGGACAAGACTACGAGCAGTACTTC. Based on the CDR3 plus reference TRBV5-1 and TRBJ2-7, the full variable domain is KAGVTQTPRYLIKTRGQQVTLSCSPISGHRSVSWYQQTPGQGLQFLFEYFSETQRNKGNFPGRFSGRQFSNSRSEMNVSTLELGDSALYLCASSLGQDYEQYFGPGTRLTVT.

The chain combines TRBV7-9 with TRBJ2-1, with D maybe TRBD1 (5 bases). Germline CDR1 is SEHNR and CDR2 is FQNEAQ (reference sequence). V lost 2 bases and J lost 8, with 16 bases in between. The CDR3 contains 15 residues. The CDR3 region is CASSLPMGSRDEQFF. The DNA of the CDR3 is TGTGCCAGCAGCTTACCAATGGGTAGCAGGGATGAGCAGTTCTTC.

V gene TRBV19 combines with J gene TRBJ1-2; D is possibly TRBD1 (5 bases). The CDR3 runs to 13 residues. In germline, CDR1 is LNHDA, CDR2 SQIVND (reference sequence). Trimming stripped 3 bases from V and 4 bases from J, with 9 bases between. Here the CDR3 DNA reads TGTGCCAGTAGTATCAGGGATTCCTATGGCTACACCTTC. Translating gives CASSIRDSYGYTF.

The chain couples TRBV5-5 to TRBJ2-1; 13 bases line up with TRBD2. This CDR3 has 17 amino acids. J gave up 9 bases and V 3 bases, and 12 bases lay outside the gene matches. CDR1 and CDR2 (germline): SGHKS, YYEKEE (reference sequence). Here the CDR3 reads CASSYPTTSGGIGEQFF. In DNA form, the CDR3 reads TGTGCCAGCAGCTACCCCACGACTAGCGGGGGGATAGGTGAGCAGTTCTTC.

The chain links TRBV18 to TRBJ1-2; 7 bases are a match to TRBD1. The CDR3 is 15 residues long. The V gene end was trimmed by 6 bases and the J gene end by 2 bases; junction bases not matched to a gene: 9. CDR1 KGHSH and CDR2 LQKENI come from the germline V gene. CDR3 coding DNA: TGTGCCAGCTCGTCGACAGGGCCGACGAACTATGGCTACACCTTC. Its translation is CASSSTGPTNYGYTF. Based on the CDR3 plus reference TRBV18 and TRBJ1-2, the full variable domain is NAGVMQNPRHLVRRRGQEARLRCSPMKGHSHVYWYRQLPEEGLKFMVYLQKENIIDESGMPKERFSAEFPKEGPSILRIQQVVRGDSAAYFCASSSTGPTNYGYTFGSGTRLTVV.